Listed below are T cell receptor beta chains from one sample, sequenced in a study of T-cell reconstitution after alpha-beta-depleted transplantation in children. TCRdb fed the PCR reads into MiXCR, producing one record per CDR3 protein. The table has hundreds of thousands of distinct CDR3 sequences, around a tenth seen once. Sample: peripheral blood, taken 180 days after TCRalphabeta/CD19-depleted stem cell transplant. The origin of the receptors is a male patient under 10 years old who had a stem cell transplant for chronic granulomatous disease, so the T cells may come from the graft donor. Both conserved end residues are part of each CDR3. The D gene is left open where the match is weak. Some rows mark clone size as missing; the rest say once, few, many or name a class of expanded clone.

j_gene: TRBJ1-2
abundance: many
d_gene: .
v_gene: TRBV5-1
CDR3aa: CASSALFKVGYTF
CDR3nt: TGCGCCAGCAGCGCACTGTTCAAGGTTGGCTACACCTTC

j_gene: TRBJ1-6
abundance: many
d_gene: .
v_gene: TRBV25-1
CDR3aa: CASSSRSAGRGSPLHF
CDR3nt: TGTGCCAGCAGTTCGCGATCGGCAGGGCGAGGTTCACCCCTCCACTTT

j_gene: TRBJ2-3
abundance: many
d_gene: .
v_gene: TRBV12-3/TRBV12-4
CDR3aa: CASSLRQVFSTDTQYF
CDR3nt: TGTGCCAGCAGTCTTCGACAGGTTTTCAGCACAGATACGCAGTATTTT

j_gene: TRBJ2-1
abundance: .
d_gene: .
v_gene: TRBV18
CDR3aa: CASSPPTSSPLHNEQFF
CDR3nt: TGTGCCAGCTCACCACCGACCTCAAGTCCTCTGCACAATGAGCAGTTCTTC

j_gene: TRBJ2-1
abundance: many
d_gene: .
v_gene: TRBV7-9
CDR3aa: CASSLVGLGNEQFF
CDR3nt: TGTGCCAGCAGCTTAGTGGGCCTTGGGAATGAGCAGTTCTTC

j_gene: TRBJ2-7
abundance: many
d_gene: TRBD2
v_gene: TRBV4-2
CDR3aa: CASSQLTSGSYEQYF
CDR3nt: TGTGCCAGCAGCCAATTAACTAGCGGGTCCTACGAGCAGTACTTC

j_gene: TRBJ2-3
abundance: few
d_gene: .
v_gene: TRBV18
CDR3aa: CASSPKLALPGDTQYF
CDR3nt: TGTGCCAGCTCACCGAAACTAGCACTCCCTGGGGATACGCAGTATTTT

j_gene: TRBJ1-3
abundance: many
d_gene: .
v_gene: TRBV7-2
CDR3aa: CASSLVGSSGNTIYF
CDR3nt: TGTGCCAGCAGCTTAGTAGGCAGCTCTGGAAACACCATATATTTT

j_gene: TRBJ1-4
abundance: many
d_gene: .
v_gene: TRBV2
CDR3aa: CAIRGASEKLFF
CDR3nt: TGTGCCATCAGAGGGGCGAGTGAAAAACTGTTTTTT

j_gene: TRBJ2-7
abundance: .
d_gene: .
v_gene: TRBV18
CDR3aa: CASSPLLGLYEQYF
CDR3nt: TGTGCCAGCTCACCACTCCTAGGTCTCTACGAGCAGTACTTC

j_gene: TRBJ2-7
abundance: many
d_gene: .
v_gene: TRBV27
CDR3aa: CASSPPYEQYF
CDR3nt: TGTGCCAGCAGTCCACCCTACGAGCAGTACTTC

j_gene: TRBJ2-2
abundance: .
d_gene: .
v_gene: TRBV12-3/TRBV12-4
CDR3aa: CASSFTAPGTGELFF
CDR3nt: TGTGCCAGCAGTTTTACAGCTCCGGGGACCGGGGAGCTGTTTTTT

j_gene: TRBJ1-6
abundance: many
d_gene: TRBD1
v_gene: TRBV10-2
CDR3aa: CASRHTGTGTNSPLHF
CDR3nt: TGCGCCAGCAGACATACCGGGACAGGGACTAATTCACCCCTCCACTTT

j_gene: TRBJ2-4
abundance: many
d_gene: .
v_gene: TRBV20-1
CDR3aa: CSASSWRAKNIQYF
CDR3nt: TGCAGTGCTAGTTCGTGGCGGGCCAAAAACATTCAGTACTTC

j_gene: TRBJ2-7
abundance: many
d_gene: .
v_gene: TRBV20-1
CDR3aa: CSARGTVTYEQYF
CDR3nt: TGCAGTGCTAGAGGGACAGTTACCTACGAGCAGTACTTC

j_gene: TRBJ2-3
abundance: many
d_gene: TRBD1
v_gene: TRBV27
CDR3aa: CASSIHRQGALPDTQYF
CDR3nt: TGTGCCAGCAGTATTCATCGACAGGGGGCGCTTCCAGATACGCAGTATTTT

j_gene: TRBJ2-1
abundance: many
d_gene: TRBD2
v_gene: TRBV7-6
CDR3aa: CASSTRTSGSDEQFF
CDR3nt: TGTGCCAGCAGCACGAGGACTAGCGGGAGCGATGAGCAGTTCTTC

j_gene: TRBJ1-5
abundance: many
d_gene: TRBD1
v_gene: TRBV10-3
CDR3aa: CAISAGQGMSNQPQHF
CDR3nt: TGTGCCATCAGTGCAGGACAGGGGATGAGCAATCAGCCCCAGCATTTT

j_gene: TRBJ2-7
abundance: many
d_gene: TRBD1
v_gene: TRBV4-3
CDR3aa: CASSRRQGTSYEQYF
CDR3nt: TGCGCCAGCAGCCGAAGACAGGGGACATCCTACGAGCAGTACTTC

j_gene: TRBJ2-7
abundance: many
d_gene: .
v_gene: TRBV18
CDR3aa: CASSQDTGNDEQYF
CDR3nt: TGTGCCAGCTCACAGGACACAGGGAACGACGAGCAGTACTTC

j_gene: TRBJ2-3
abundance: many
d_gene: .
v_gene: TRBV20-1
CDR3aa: CSASPWPQGDTQYF
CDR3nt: TGCAGTGCTTCTCCCTGGCCCCAAGGGGATACGCAGTATTTT

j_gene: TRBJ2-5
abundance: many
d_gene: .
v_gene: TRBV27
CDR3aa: CASRDAWETQYF
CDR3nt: TGTGCCAGCAGGGACGCCTGGGAGACCCAGTACTTC

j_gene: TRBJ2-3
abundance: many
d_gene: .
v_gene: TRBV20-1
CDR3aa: CSARTVDTQYF
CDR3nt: TGCAGTGCAAGAACAGTGGATACGCAGTATTTT

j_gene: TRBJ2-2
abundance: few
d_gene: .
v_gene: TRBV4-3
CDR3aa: CASSQEDSNTGELFF
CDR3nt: TGCGCCAGCAGCCAAGAGGACAGCAACACCGGGGAGCTGTTTTTT

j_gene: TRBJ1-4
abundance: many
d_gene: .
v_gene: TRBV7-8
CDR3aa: CASSLASMGCESCEKLFF
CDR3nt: TGTGCCAGCAGCTTAGCGTCAATGGGTTGTGAGAGTTGTGAAAAACTGTTTTTT

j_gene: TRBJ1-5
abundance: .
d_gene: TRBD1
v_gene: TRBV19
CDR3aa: CASSLRQGVQPQHF
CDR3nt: TGTGCCAGTAGTCTCCGACAGGGGGTTCAGCCCCAGCATTTT

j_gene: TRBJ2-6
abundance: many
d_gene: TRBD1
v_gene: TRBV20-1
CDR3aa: CSASRLARGKFTGANVLTF
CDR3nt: TGCAGTGCCAGCCGCCTGGCCAGGGGGAAATTCACTGGGGCCAACGTCCTGACTTTC

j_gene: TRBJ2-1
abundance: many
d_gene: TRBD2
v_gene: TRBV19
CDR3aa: CASSISGRDNEQFF
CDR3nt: TGTGCCAGTAGTATTAGCGGGAGGGACAATGAGCAGTTCTTC

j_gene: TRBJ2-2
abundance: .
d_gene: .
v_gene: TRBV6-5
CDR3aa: CASSYPGQNTGELFF
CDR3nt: TGTGCCAGCAGTTACCCGGGACAAAACACCGGGGAGCTGTTTTTT

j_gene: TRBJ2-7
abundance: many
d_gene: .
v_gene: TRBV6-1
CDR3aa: CASSEASYEQYF
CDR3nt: TGTGCCAGCAGTGAAGCCTCCTACGAGCAGTACTTC

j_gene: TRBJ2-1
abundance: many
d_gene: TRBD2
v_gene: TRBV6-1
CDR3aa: CATGTSGRENEQFF
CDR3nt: TGTGCCACCGGGACTAGCGGGAGGGAAAATGAGCAGTTCTTC

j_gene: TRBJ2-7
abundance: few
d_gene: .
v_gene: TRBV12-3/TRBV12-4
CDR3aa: CASTRPPTYEQHF
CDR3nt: TGTGCCAGCACGAGACCACCCACCTACGAGCAGCACTTC

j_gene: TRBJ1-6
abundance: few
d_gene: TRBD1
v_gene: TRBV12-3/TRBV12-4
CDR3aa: CASSGPGQNNSPLHF
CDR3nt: TGTGCCAGCAGTGGACCGGGACAGAATAATTCACCCCTCCACTTT

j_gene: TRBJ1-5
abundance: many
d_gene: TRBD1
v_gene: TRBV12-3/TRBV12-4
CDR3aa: CASSLGQGKNQPQHF
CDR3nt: TGTGCCAGCAGTTTGGGACAGGGAAAGAATCAGCCCCAGCATTTT

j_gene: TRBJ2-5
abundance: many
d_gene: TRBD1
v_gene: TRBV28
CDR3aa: CASSGGQPGETQYF
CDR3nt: TGTGCCAGCAGTGGGGGACAGCCAGGAGAGACCCAGTACTTC

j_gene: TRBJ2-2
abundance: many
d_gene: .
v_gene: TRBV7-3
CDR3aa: CASSRRGAGELFF
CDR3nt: TGTGCCAGCAGCCGAAGGGGGGCCGGGGAGCTGTTTTTT

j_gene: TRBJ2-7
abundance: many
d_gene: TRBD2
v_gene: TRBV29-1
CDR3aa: CSARGAGAAGGGNEQYF
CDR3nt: TGCAGCGCCCGGGGAGCGGGGGCAGCGGGAGGAGGTAACGAGCAGTACTTC

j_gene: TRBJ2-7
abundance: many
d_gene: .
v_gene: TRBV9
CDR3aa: CASSVEQGYEQYF
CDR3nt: TGTGCCAGCAGCGTAGAACAGGGCTACGAGCAGTACTTC

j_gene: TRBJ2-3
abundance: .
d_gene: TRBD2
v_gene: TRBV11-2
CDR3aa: CASSSTLAGGGRTDTQYF
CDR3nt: TGTGCCAGCAGCTCCACCTTAGCGGGGGGGGGTCGCACAGATACGCAGTATTTT

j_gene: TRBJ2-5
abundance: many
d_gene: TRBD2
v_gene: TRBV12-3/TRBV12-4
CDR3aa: CASSGTSGVQETQYF
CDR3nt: TGTGCCAGCAGTGGGACTAGCGGGGTACAAGAGACCCAGTACTTC

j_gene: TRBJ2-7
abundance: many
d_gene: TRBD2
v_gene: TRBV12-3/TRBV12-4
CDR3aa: CASSKVAGRPTYEQYF
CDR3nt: TGTGCCAGCAGTAAGGTAGCGGGGCGACCGACCTACGAGCAGTACTTC